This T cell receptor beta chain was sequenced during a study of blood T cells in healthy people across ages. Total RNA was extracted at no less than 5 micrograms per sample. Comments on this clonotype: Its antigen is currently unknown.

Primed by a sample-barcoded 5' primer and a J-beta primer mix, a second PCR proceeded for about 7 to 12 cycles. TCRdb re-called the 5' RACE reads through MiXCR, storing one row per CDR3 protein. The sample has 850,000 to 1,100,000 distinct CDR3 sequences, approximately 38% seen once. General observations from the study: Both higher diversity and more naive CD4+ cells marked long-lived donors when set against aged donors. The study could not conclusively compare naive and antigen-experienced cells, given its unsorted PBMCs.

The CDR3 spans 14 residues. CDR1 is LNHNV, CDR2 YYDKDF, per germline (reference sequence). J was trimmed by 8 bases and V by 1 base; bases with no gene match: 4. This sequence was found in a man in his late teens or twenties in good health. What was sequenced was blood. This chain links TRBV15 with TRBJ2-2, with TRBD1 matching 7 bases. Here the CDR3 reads CATSRGRGQGELFF. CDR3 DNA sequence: TGTGCCACCAGCAGAGGAAGGGGGCAGGGGGAGCTGTTTTTT.